This T cell receptor (beta chain) appears in the sequencing data of a study of blood T cells in healthy people across ages. In the study overall: Through template switching, about one barcoded beta molecule was captured per two T cells, as measured in model experiments. Study-level findings and limits: Possibly confounding the expanded clonotype changes was the fact that donor CMV status was unknown.

This clonotype has a single count. The antigen remains unidentified. Together with a sample-barcoded 5' primer, a J-beta primer mix was included in a second PCR lasting about 6 to 11 cycles. TCRdb independently ran MiXCR on the 5' RACE reads; one entry per CDR3 protein. The repertoire holds roughly 800,000 distinct CDR3 sequences, with 40% to 65% as singletons. Germline-derived CDR1 and CDR2 are LGHNT and FRNRAP. The CDR3 length is 16 residues. The V and J ends lost 3 bases and 7 bases, in that order; junction bases with no gene match: 9. The sequencing input was blood. V and J are TRBV12-5 and TRBJ2-2, with 9 bases matching TRBD2. The sequence came from an elderly man in good health. DNA for the CDR3: TGTGCTAGTGGTTTTCGGATAGCGGGAGTACACGGGGAGCTGTTTTTT. Its translation: CASGFRIAGVHGELFF.